This T cell receptor beta chain was profiled in a study of T cell repertoires in cytomegalovirus infection. Across the study: A matching HLA type, together with CMV infection, was signaled by public TCR beta signatures.

The CDR3 runs 18 residues. Trimming took 3 bases from V and 2 from J, leaving 20 bases between them. Germline CDR1 SGHTA, CDR2 FQGNSA. This clonotype was recorded at least ten times. Its antigen is still unknown. TCRdb re-analysed the reads in MiXCR, keeping a single row per CDR3 protein. This sample carries under 95,000 distinct CDR3 sequences, 3.5% to 4% of them seen once, and the ten largest clones take under 25%. Study-wide results and caveats: CMV carriers having the relevant HLA were flagged by cumulative public TCR beta family frequency. Clonotype analysis showed dominance of the ex vivo response by HLA-C-restricted CMV-specific TCR beta clonotypes.

Material: PBMCs. This rearrangement joins TRBV7-2 to TRBJ2-1; either TRBD1 or TRBD2 may supply D (7 bases each). This TCR was sampled from a human donor in good health (CMV status not recorded). Some clones in this sample may be carry-over from other donors' samples. The CDR3 is CASSFLGMQGGTYNEQFF. In nucleotides, the CDR3 is TGTGCCAGCAGCTTCTTGGGGATGCAGGGGGGGACCTACAATGAGCAGTTCTTC. The whole variable domain, remainder taken from reference TRBV7-2 and TRBJ2-1, is GAGVSQSPSNKVTEKGKDVELRCDPISGHTALYWYRQSLGQGLEFLIYFQGNSAPDKSGLPSDRFSAERTGGSVSTLTIQRTQQEDSAVYLCASSFLGMQGGTYNEQFFGPGTRLTVL.